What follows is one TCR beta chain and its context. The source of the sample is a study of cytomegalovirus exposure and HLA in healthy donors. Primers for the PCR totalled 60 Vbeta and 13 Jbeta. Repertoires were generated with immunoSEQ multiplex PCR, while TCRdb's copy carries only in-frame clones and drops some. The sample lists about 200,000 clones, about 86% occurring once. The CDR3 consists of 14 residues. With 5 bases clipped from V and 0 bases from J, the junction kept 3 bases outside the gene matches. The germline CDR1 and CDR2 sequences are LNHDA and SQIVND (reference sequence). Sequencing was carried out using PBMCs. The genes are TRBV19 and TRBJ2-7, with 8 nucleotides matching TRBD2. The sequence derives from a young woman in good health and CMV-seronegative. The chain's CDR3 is CASSESGSSYEQYF. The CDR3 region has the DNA TGTGCCAGTAGTGAGAGCGGGAGCTCCTACGAGCAGTACTTC.